These T cell receptor beta chains were read from a single sample in a study of blood T cell repertoires in COVID-19. Assay: immunoSEQ multiplex PCR; the TCRdb copy retains only in-frame clones and omits some. The sample consists of about 64,000 clones, just over 85% of them appearing once. Input material: peripheral blood. The receptors were sampled from a man aged 50-59 years with active COVID-19. Both conserved end residues are part of each CDR3. The order of the fields is V gene, J gene, D gene, clone size, CDR3 DNA, CDR3 protein. D genes are given only for firm matches. The size entry is marked missing in some rows and otherwise reads once, few, many or a size class.

>TRBV24-1|TRBJ2-1|TRBD2|once
TGTGCCACCAGTGATCAACCGGGACTAGCGTTCAATGAGCAGTTCTTC
CATSDQPGLAFNEQFF
>TRBV7-3|TRBJ2-1|.|.
TGTGCCAGCAGTCGGGGGACCGTCATCAATGAGCAGTTCTTC
CASSRGTVINEQFF
>TRBV5-1|TRBJ2-7|TRBD1|.
TGCGCCAGCAGCGTACGGCAGGACAGGGTAAGCGAGCAGTACTTC
CASSVRQDRVSEQYF
>TRBV7-2|TRBJ2-7|.|.
TGTGCCAGCAGCTCCAAGACAGGAGGCTCCTACGAGCAGTACTTC
CASSSKTGGSYEQYF
>TRBV12-3/TRBV12-4|TRBJ2-7|.|.
TGTGCCAGCAGTTTACCGGGGTACGAGCAGTACTTC
CASSLPGYEQYF
>TRBV7-3|TRBJ2-3|TRBD2|medium-sized
TGTGCCAGCAGCTTAAATCCGGGGGGGCCGGATACGCAGTATTTT
CASSLNPGGPDTQYF
>TRBV10-3|TRBJ2-3|TRBD1|.
TGTGCCATCAGAGGGGACAGGGAGGCAGATACGCAGTATTTT
CAIRGDREADTQYF
>TRBV12-2|TRBJ1-5|.|.
TGTGCAAGTCGCTACGCGACACCGGGACAGGGTTATCAGCCCCAGCATTTT
CASRYATPGQGYQPQHF
>TRBV12-1|TRBJ2-1|.|.
TGTGCCAGCAGCTCTGAACTTTGCGGGGGGTCCAAAGAGCAGTTCTTC
CASSSELCGGSKEQFF
>TRBV6-6|TRBJ2-7|TRBD2|.
TGTGCCAGCAACGGACTAGCGGGATACGAGCAGTACTTC
CASNGLAGYEQYF
>TRBV11-2|TRBJ2-5|.|.
TGTGCCAGCAGCCCCCCTGGCGGGGTCCCAGAGACCCAGTACTTC
CASSPPGGVPETQYF
>TRBV6-5|TRBJ1-5|.|once
TGTGCCAGCAGTCTCCGGTTGGGCAATCAGCCCCAGCATTTT
CASSLRLGNQPQHF
>TRBV9|TRBJ2-3|TRBD1|.
TGTGCCAGCAGCGATGACAGGGATGCTAGCACAGATACGCAGTATTTT
CASSDDRDASTDTQYF
>TRBV28|TRBJ2-2|.|.
TGTGCCAGCAGTCCCAGACAGAATAGTCTAACCGGGGAGCTGTTTTTT
CASSPRQNSLTGELFF
>TRBV10-2|TRBJ2-2|TRBD1|.
TGCGCCAGCAGTTTGGACAGGGTCGGCGGGGAGCTGTTTTTT
CASSLDRVGGELFF
>TRBV18|TRBJ1-3|TRBD1|.
TGTGCCAGCTCACCACTCTTACCCGGGACAGGGAACGGAAACACCATATATTTT
CASSPLLPGTGNGNTIYF
>TRBV5-5|TRBJ2-7|.|.
TGTGCCAGCAGCTTCGGGGGAGTCTCCTACGAGCAGTACTTC
CASSFGGVSYEQYF
>TRBV30|TRBJ2-4|TRBD2|.
TGTGCCTGGATGAGGACTAGCGGCGGCATTCAGTACTTC
CAWMRTSGGIQYF
>TRBV5-6|TRBJ1-3|.|.
TGTGCCAGCAGCTTGCGAGGGGGAAGTGGAAACACCATATATTTT
CASSLRGGSGNTIYF
>TRBV5-1|TRBJ2-3|TRBD1|.
TGCGCCAGCAGCCATAAGACAGGGGGGGATACGCAGTATTTT
CASSHKTGGDTQYF
>TRBV9|TRBJ1-1|.|.
TGTGCCAGCAGCCCCCCCGGGGGGAAGTGGGGGAACACTGAAGCTTTCTTT
CASSPPGGKWGNTEAFF
>TRBV28|TRBJ1-2|TRBD1|.
TGTGCCAGCAGCCCTCCGGGACAGGGTATCAATGGCTACACCTTC
CASSPPGQGINGYTF
>TRBV5-8|TRBJ2-5|TRBD1|.
TGTGCCAGCAGCTCCGGGACAGGGAACCTTCAAGAGACCCAGTACTTC
CASSSGTGNLQETQYF
>TRBV24-1|TRBJ2-7|.|.
TGTGCCACCAGTGATTTTTCTGAGGAGACAGGGAGGAACGAGCAGTACTTC
CATSDFSEETGRNEQYF
>TRBV9|TRBJ2-7|TRBD2|.
TGTGCCAGCCACCTCTTGGGACTAGCGGGGGGGCTTCCCTACGAGCAGTACTTC
CASHLLGLAGGLPYEQYF
>TRBV2|TRBJ2-7|TRBD2|.
TGTGCCAGATCCCGGACTAGCGGGCATTCCTACGAGCAGTACTTC
CARSRTSGHSYEQYF
>TRBV9|TRBJ2-3|.|once
TGTGCCAGCAGCGGCATTAGCGCGACCACAGATACGCAGTATTTT
CASSGISATTDTQYF
>TRBV5-4|TRBJ2-1|.|.
TGTGCCAGCAGCTTGGAGGCAGGGATGTCATACAATGAGCAGTTCTTC
CASSLEAGMSYNEQFF
>TRBV18|TRBJ1-1|.|.
TGTGCCAGCTCACCCCGACAGATGAACACTGAAGCTTTCTTT
CASSPRQMNTEAFF
>TRBV10-1|TRBJ2-7|TRBD2|few
TGCGCCAGCAGTGGGCTAGCGGGAGGACATGAACTACGCGAGCAGTACTTC
CASSGLAGGHELREQYF
>TRBV18|TRBJ1-4|.|.
TGTGCCAGCTCGCAGAACAGCTTCCCTAATGAAAAACTGTTTTTT
CASSQNSFPNEKLFF
>TRBV12-5|TRBJ2-5|TRBD2|.
TGTGCTAGTGGTTCCCTAGCGGGGGGAGAGACCCAGTACTTC
CASGSLAGGETQYF
>TRBV7-2|TRBJ2-7|.|.
TGTGCCAGCAGCGCCAGTTCCTCCTACGAGCAGTACTTC
CASSASSSYEQYF
>TRBV3-1/TRBV3-2|TRBJ2-2|.|.
TGTGCCAGCAGCCAAGGGGAGCTAGTGACCGGGGAGCTGTTTTTT
CASSQGELVTGELFF
>TRBV4-3|TRBJ2-2|TRBD2|.
TGCGCCAGCAGCCAGCTAGCGGGAGCAGACACCGGGGAGCTGTTTTTT
CASSQLAGADTGELFF
>TRBV19|TRBJ1-4|TRBD1|.
TGTGCCAGTAGCCTGGGGGGGACAGGGATGTTGAAACTGTTTTTT
CASSLGGTGMLKLFF
>TRBV4-2|TRBJ2-7|.|.
TGTGCCAGCAGCCAAGGGGGAGCCTACGAGCAGTACTTC
CASSQGGAYEQYF
>TRBV20-1|TRBJ2-1|TRBD1|.
TGCAGTGACAGGGGGCGCAATGAGCAGTTCTTC
CSDRGRNEQFF
>TRBV27|TRBJ2-1|TRBD2|.
TGTGCCAGCAGTCCCCGACTAGCGGGAGCGGCGAATGAGCAGTTCTTC
CASSPRLAGAANEQFF
>TRBV15|TRBJ2-3|.|once
TGTGCCACCAGCAGAGATCTTGGAGGGGGCGCAGATACGCAGTATTTT
CATSRDLGGGADTQYF
>TRBV13|TRBJ1-1|.|.
TGTGCCAGCAGCCCGACCGTGACAACTGAAGCTTTCTTT
CASSPTVTTEAFF
>TRBV9|TRBJ2-1|.|once
TGTGCCAGCAGCGTAGTAGGGGGGGAGAGGAATGAGCAGTTCTTC
CASSVVGGERNEQFF
>TRBV3-1/TRBV3-2|TRBJ2-3|.|.
TGTGCCAGCAGCCCCCCCTATGCGGGGACGCAGTATTTT
CASSPPYAGTQYF
>TRBV12-2|TRBJ2-7|.|.
TGTGCAAGTCGCTCCGGACAGGGAGGCCACGAGCAGTACTTC
CASRSGQGGHEQYF
>TRBV5-6|TRBJ1-2|.|.
TGTGCCAGCAGCTTGGAGGTCAGGGGATACTATGGCTACACCTTC
CASSLEVRGYYGYTF
>TRBV18|TRBJ2-2|.|.
TGTGCCAGCTCACCGCCCTCGGCTCCTACAGGGACCGGGGAGCTGTTTTTT
CASSPPSAPTGTGELFF